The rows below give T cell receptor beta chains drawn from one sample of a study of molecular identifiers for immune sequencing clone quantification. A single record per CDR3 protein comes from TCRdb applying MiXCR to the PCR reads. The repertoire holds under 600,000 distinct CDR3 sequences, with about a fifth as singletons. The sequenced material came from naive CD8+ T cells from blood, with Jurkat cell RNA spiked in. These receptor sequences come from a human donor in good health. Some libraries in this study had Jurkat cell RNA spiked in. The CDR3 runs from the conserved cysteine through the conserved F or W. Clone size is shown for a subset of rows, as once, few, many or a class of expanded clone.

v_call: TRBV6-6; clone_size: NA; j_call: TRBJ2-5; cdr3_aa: CASSCSSGGAWETQYF
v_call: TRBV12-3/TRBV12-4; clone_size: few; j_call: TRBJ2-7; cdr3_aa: CASSLDRRFTHEQYF
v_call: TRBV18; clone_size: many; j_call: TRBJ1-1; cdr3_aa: CASSLSPVNTEAFF
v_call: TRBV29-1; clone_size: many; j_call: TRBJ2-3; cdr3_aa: CSVELATDTQYF
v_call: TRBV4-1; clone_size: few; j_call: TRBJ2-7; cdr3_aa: CASSHGLAGGSGEQYF
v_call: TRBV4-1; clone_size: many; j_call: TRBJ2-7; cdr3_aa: CASSPSGGSYEQYF
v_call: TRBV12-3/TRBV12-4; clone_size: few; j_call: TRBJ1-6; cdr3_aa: CASSFSLPSSYNSPLHF
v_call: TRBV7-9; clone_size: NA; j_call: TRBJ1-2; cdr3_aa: CASSLAGGRDGYGYTF
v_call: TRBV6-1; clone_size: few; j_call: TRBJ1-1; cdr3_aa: CASSAFALVRVNTEAFF
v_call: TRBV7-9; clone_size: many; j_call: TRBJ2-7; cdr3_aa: CASSKPGSNEQYF
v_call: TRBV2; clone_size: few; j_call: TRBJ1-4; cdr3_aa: CASSGRGEGWKKLFF
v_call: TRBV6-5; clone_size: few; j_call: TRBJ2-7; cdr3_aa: CASSYLASSYEQYF
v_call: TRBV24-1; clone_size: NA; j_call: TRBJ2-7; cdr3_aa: CATSDSTGEQYF
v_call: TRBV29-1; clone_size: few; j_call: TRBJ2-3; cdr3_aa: CSVKLALPDTQYF
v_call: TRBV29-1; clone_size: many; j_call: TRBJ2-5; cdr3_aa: CSVTPPQETQYF
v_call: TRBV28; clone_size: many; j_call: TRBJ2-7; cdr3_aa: CASSFRYSAYEQYF
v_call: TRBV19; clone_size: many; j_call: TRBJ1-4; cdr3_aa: CASSIDSAGSTNEKLFF
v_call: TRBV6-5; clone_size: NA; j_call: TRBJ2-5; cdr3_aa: CASSYAFGAGVQETQYF
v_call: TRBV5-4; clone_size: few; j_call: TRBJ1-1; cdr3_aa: CASSPGVTMNTEAFF
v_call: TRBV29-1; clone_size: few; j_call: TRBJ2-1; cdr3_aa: CSVAGTSGPSSYNEQFF
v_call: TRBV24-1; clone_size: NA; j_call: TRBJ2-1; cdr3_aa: CATSDLNSGNEQFF
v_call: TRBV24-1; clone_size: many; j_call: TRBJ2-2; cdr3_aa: CATSDKTGAGELFF
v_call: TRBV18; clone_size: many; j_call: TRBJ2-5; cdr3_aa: CASSLQGATETQYF
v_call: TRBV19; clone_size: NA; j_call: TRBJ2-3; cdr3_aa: CASSIGSGDSDTQYF
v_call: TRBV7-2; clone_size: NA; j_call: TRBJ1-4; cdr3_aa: CASSPRSNENLFF
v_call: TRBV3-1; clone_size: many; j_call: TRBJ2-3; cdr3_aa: CASSHMNTDTQYF
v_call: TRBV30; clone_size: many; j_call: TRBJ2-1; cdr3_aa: CAWSQGMGQFF
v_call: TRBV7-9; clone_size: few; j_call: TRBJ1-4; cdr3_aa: CASSEQVPRANEKLFF
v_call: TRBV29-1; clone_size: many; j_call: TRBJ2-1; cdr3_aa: CSVEDVQREQFF
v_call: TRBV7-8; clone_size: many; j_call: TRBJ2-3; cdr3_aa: CASRQLAGSSTDTQYF
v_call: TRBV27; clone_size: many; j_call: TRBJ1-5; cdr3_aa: CASSLQGLNQPQHF
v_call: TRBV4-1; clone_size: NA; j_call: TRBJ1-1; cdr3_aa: CASSQDLMRGRLNTEAFF
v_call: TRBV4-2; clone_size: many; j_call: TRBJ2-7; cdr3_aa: CASSPQGRDEQYF
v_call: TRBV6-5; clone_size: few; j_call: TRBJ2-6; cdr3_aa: CASRFSLAGTKEGANVLTF
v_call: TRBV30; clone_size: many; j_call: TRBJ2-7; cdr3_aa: CAWSLPTGGWYEQYF
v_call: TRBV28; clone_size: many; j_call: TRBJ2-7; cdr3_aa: CASNTIRVRDPYEQYF
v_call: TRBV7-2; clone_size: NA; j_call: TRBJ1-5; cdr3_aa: CASSLEDRGLFNQPQHF
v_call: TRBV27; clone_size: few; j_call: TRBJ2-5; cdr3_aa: CASRNSIVGTSGFQETQYF
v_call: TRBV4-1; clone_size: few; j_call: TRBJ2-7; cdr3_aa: CASSHPGSYEQYF
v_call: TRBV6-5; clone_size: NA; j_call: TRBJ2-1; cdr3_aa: CASSYSAGWSSYNEQFF
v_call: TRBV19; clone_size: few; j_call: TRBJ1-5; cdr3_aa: CASSIDAPPRGYGQPQHF
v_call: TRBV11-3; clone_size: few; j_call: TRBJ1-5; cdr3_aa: CASSPRRNQPQHF
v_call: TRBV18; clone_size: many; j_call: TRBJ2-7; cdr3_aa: CASSPPGYSYEQYF
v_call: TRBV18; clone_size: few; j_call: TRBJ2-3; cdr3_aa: CASSPPGRGERTDTQYF
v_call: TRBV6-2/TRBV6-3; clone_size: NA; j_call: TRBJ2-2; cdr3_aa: CASGGDLNTGELFF
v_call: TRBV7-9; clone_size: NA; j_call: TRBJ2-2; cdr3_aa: CASSISGLAGGRAGELFF
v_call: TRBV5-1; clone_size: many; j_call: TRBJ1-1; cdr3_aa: CASSLWGSGTGEAEAFF
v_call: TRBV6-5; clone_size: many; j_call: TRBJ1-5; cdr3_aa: CASSYDNSNQPQHF
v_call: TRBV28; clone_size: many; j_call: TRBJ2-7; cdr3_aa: CASSQGVVQYF
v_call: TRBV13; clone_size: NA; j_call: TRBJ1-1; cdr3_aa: CASSFSVTGLNTEAFF
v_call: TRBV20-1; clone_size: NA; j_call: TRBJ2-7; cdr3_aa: CSAGTDTYEQYF
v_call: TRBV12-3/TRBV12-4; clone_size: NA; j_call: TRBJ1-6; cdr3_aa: CASRGDNTPLRF
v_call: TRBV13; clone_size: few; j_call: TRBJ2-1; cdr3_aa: CASSSGGGRSYNEQFF